The 5 T cell receptor beta chains below come from one sample, sequenced in a study of Ad26.COV2.S vaccination and SARS-CoV-2 variants. Treatment: over 15 received Ad26.COV2.S at low or high dose, single or two shots; 5 received placebo; per-sample allocation not given. After the first vaccine or placebo injection, samples were drawn on day 63. This table comes from immunoSEQ multiplex PCR, and its TCRdb copy is limited to in-frame clones, with some not included. The sample has about 480,000 clones; roughly 85% are singletons. The source was peripheral blood, collected in a trial of Ad26.COV2.S vaccine versus placebo. The receptors were sampled from a person aged 18-65 years who received the Ad26.COV2.S COVID-19 vaccine or a placebo.

The chain couples TRBV5-6 to TRBJ1-1; D remains ambiguous. This CDR3 region has 15 residues. Trimming removed 0 bases from V and 2 bases from J, with 11 bases in between. In germline, CDR1 is SGHDT, CDR2 YYEEEE. CDR3 bases: TGTGCCAGCAGCTTGGGAAGACACCCCAACACTGAAGCTTTCTTT. Its protein product is CASSLGRHPNTEAFF.

The V call is TRBV24-1, the J call TRBJ2-1; possibly TRBD2 for D (5 bases). Trimming took 1 base from V and 3 from J, leaving 9 bases between them. The CDR3 extends over 15 amino acids. Germline CDR1 and CDR2: KGHDR and SFDVKD. The CDR3 region has the DNA TGTGCCACCAGTGATTTCGTGGGGAGCTACAATGAGCAGTTCTTC. Its protein is CATSDFVGSYNEQFF.

This sequence joins TRBV6-2 or TRBV6-3 and TRBJ1-5, with D maybe TRBD1 (6 bases). CDR3 size: 14 residues. V was cut by 6 bases and J by 3 bases, with 12 bases left in between. Germline CDR1 MNHEY, CDR2 SVGEGT. In nucleotides, the CDR3 is TGTGCCAGCAGACCTGGACAGCCCAATCAGCCCCAGCATTTT. This codes for CASRPGQPNQPQHF.

This chain uses TRBV2 with TRBJ2-1; 9 bases agree with TRBD2. Trimming removed 2 bases from V and 12 bases from J; junction bases left unmatched: 11. The CDR3 runs to 15 residues. Looked up from germline, CDR1 is SNHLY and CDR2 is FYNNEI. CDR3 in DNA: TGTGCCAGCAGTGAAACTCCCCTTAGCGGGAGTCCGCAGTTCTTC. Translation: CASSETPLSGSPQFF.

The J gene is TRBJ2-7, the V gene TRBV15; D possibly corresponds to TRBD1 (6 bases). The germline V gene encodes CDR1 LNHNV and CDR2 YYDKDF (reference sequence). The ends were cut back, 3 bases at V and 7 bases at J, with 19 bases in the middle. The CDR3 extends over 15 amino acids. CDR3 coding DNA: TGTGCCACCAGCAGCAGGACAGATTTGATGGGAGAGCAGTACTTC. It codes for CATSSRTDLMGEQYF. Full variable domain (outside the CDR3, taken from reference TRBV15 and TRBJ2-7): DAMVIQNPRYQVTQFGKPVTLSCSQTLNHNVMYWYQQKSSQAPKLLFHYYDKDFNNEADTPDNFQSRRPNTSFCFLDIRSPGLGDTAMYLCATSSRTDLMGEQYFGPGTRLTVT.